Reported below is one TCR beta chain. The table lists this clone with a few counts. The clone's antigen remains unknown. Within one base of it there is no much larger clone, and no base qualities were kept. This sample was taken from a study of blood T cell repertoires in COVID-19 (TCRdb year 2020). Describing the broader study: Samples from collaborators originated in the United States, Italy and Spain and spanned both the acute and convalescent phases of COVID-19. Samples came from the ongoing ImmuneRACE study (first 160 participants) plus 1,254 subjects from 6 global collaborators. The material from the prospective study consisted of cDNA or gDNA derived from T cells, B-cell-depleted T cells, or PBMCs. The dataset comprised deeply sampled blood TCRbeta repertoires from subjects exposed to, actively infected with, or recovered from COVID-19. The repertoires were released in a freely available public database meant as a resource for research on the immune response to SARS-CoV-2. The sample metadata nearly always contained a de-identified subject ID, COVID-19 status, age in years and sex. HLA class I and class II types, where available, came from metadata supplied by the sample provider rather than from assay-based typing. Study-wide findings and limitations: The quantity of clinical and demographic metadata differed by source and by participant and was supplied without curation.

At one collaborating source in Seattle, patients were enrolled during active infection and were followed longitudinally through the course of disease. Whole blood was collected in K2EDTA tubes by collaborating institutions according to the institutions' own protocols. Collaborator samples were shipped for TCRbeta analysis as frozen whole blood, isolated PBMCs, or DNA extracted from either sample type. The immunoSEQ Assay, a bias-controlled multiplex PCR, was used to amplify TCRbeta CDR3 regions from genomic DNA. In the paper's pipeline: Within the assay, amplification of reference gene primers was used to estimate how many nucleated cells each sample contained. To quantify the absolute abundance of each unique TCRbeta CDR3 rearrangement, sequence reads were collapsed and filtered. For each sample, productive Simpson clonality was calculated as the square root of Simpson's diversity index over productive rearrangements. TCRdb holds this immuneACCESS table with in-frame rearrangements only. Some clones are missing; in checked studies, unresolved V genes explain under half, and the rest has no known cause. The DNA was the basis for D and trimming; V, J and clone size are from that table. This sample gives about 70,000 clones in total; around 83% of them show up just once. The biggest ten clones account for 6.9% of the sample.

From the cysteine through the phenylalanine, the CDR3 covers 12 amino acids. This entry keeps only the CDR3 DNA: 36 bases, framed from base 1. Trimming takes 8 bases from V and 4 bases from J, and the germline ends sit 11 bases apart. Taken from the germline V gene, the CDR1 and CDR2 loops are MDHEN and SYDVKM. This sequence uses TRBV28 and TRBJ1-2; D gene: possibly TRBD1, on 6 matching bases. The TCR was taken from a man aged 30 to 39 with COVID-19, enrolled during active disease. Material for sequencing was peripheral blood. In nucleotide form, the sequence is TGTGCCAGCCACAGGGTGAGCTATGGCTACACCTTC. It specifies CASHRVSYGYTF.